The subject of this entry is one T cell receptor beta chain. This record belongs to a study of cytomegalovirus exposure and HLA in healthy donors. The CDR3 has 15 residues. Germline V gives CDR1 GTSNPN, CDR2 SVGIG (reference sequence). With V trimmed by 3 bases and J by 6 bases, 12 bases remained unmatched. The study ran its PCR with 60 Vbeta and 13 Jbeta primers. Assay: immunoSEQ multiplex PCR; the TCRdb copy retains only in-frame clones and omits some. The repertoire has 60,000 to 85,000 clones, roughly 76% of them found once; the top ten carry 12%. The rearrangement links TRBV30 to TRBJ1-2; TRBD1 matches at 8 bases. The TCR originated in a male donor in good health and CMV-seropositive. Input material: PBMCs. The CDR3 DNA sequence: TGTGCCTGGAGCGGGCAGGGGGCCCCTATTGATGGCTACACCTTC. Encoded protein: CAWSGQGAPIDGYTF. Complete variable domain (other parts from reference TRBV30 and TRBJ1-2): SQTIHQWPATLVQPVGSPLSLECTVEGTSNPNLYWYRQAAGRGLQLLFYSVGIGQISSEVPQNLSASRPQDRQFILSSKKLLLSDSGFYLCAWSGQGAPIDGYTFGSGTRLTVV.